Included here is one T cell receptor beta chain sequence, with context. Its antigen is as yet unknown. One end of the junction fails to match germline, which may point to a read error. Both 60 Vbeta primers and 13 Jbeta primers went into the PCR. Clones were sequenced by immunoSEQ multiplex PCR, and TCRdb holds only the in-frame ones, with some missing. The table includes more than 150,000 clones, 75% to 80% detected once. In nominal health when sampled, donors likely had unrecorded immune exposures nonetheless. This sample was taken from a study of cytomegalovirus exposure and HLA in healthy donors. Whole-study results and caveats: Prior analysis indicated that the majority of TCR beta V segments exhibited productivity approximately 90% or approximately 30% of the time. Cytomegalovirus-associated TCR beta chains were listed, numbering roughly 150.

CDR1 is SGHDT, CDR2 YYEEEE, per germline. The CDR3 runs 15 residues. The source of this sequence is a man aged 50 or older in good health and CMV-seropositive. The chain combines TRBV5-6 with TRBJ1-3; 9 bases match TRBD1. Source material: PBMCs. The chain's CDR3 is CASSSTRQGGNAIYF. In DNA, the CDR3 is TGTGCCAGCAGCTCCACCCGACAGGGGGGAAACGCCATATATTTT.